Listed below are T cell receptor beta chains from one sample, sequenced in a study of T cell changes during pregnancy in multiple sclerosis. TCRdb's table, derived via immunoSEQ multiplex PCR, lists solely in-frame clones and lacks some. The table lists 100,000 or so clones, around nine tenths of them singletons. This specimen was peripheral blood, taken in the second trimester of pregnancy. These receptors all come from a female donor with multiple sclerosis, enrolled in a pregnancy study. The CDR3 runs from the conserved cysteine through the conserved F or W. D genes are given only for firm matches. Clone size is stated in some rows and not others, as once, few, many or a class when expanded.

d_gene | abundance | j_gene | v_gene | CDR3nt | CDR3aa
. | . | TRBJ2-5 | TRBV9 | TGTGCCAGCAGCCCGGGGGATCGGCAAGAGACCCAGTACTTC | CASSPGDRQETQYF
. | . | TRBJ2-7 | TRBV10-1 | TGCGCCAGCAGTGAATCACTAGGTAGCTACGAGCAGTACTTC | CASSESLGSYEQYF
. | . | TRBJ2-7 | TRBV5-4 | TGTGCCAGCAGCTTGCATCCGGGAGTTGACTACGAGCAGTACTTC | CASSLHPGVDYEQYF
. | . | TRBJ2-7 | TRBV9 | TGTGCCAGCAGCGCGACTAGATACGTCGGGGTACGTCAGACCTACGAGCAGTACTTC | CASSATRYVGVRQTYEQYF
. | . | TRBJ1-2 | TRBV19 | TGTGCCAGTAGCTCAAGCGGGGGATTTAACTATGGCTACACCTTC | CASSSSGGFNYGYTF
TRBD1 | . | TRBJ2-7 | TRBV2 | TGTGCCAGCATAAGGACAGGGAGCTCCTACGAGCAGTACTTC | CASIRTGSSYEQYF
TRBD1 | . | TRBJ1-1 | TRBV14 | TGTGCCAGCAGCCAGCGCCATGGACAGGTTGAAGCTTTCTTT | CASSQRHGQVEAFF
TRBD2 | . | TRBJ2-3 | TRBV29-1 | TGCAGCGTTGATTTCGCCGCCGGAGGACTAGCGGTTTACACAGATACGCAGTATTTT | CSVDFAAGGLAVYTDTQYF
. | . | TRBJ2-7 | TRBV18 | TGTGCCAGCTCACTTGGACAAAGGTACGAGCAGTACTTC | CASSLGQRYEQYF
. | . | TRBJ2-1 | TRBV5-1 | TGCGCCAGCAGTCGACAGAGATACAATGAGCAGTTCTTC | CASSRQRYNEQFF
TRBD1 | . | TRBJ1-2 | TRBV7-2 | TGTGCCAGCAGCTTAGACAGGGGCGATGGCTACACCTTC | CASSLDRGDGYTF
TRBD1 | . | TRBJ1-1 | TRBV5-1 | TGCGCCAGCAGCAGGACAGGAGGAAACACTGAAGCTTTCTTT | CASSRTGGNTEAFF
TRBD1 | . | TRBJ1-1 | TRBV6-5 | TGTGCCAGCAGGGGGGACAGGGGCATGAACACTGAAGCTTTCTTT | CASRGDRGMNTEAFF
. | once | TRBJ2-7 | TRBV5-1 | TGCGCCAGCAGCCGTGGGGTAGGACAGCAACTCTCCTACGAGCAGTACTTC | CASSRGVGQQLSYEQYF
TRBD1 | . | TRBJ1-2 | TRBV7-2 | TGTGCCAGCAGCCTAAATGGACAGGGGTTTAGCGGCTACACCTTC | CASSLNGQGFSGYTF
. | once | TRBJ2-1 | TRBV27 | TGTGCCAGCCGGATGGCGGGAAGGGCCTACAATGAGCAGTTCTTC | CASRMAGRAYNEQFF
TRBD1 | . | TRBJ1-6 | TRBV19 | TGTGCCAGTAGGCCGGGACAGCAAAGTTTTCTCCATAATTCACCCCTCCACTTT | CASRPGQQSFLHNSPLHF
. | . | TRBJ1-2 | TRBV5-1 | TGCGCCAGCAGCTCCACAGGATCCTTCTATGGCTACACCTTC | CASSSTGSFYGYTF
. | once | TRBJ2-5 | TRBV5-1 | TGCGCCAGCAGCACGGCAACAGGCTTCCAGTACTTC | CASSTATGFQYF
TRBD1 | . | TRBJ1-1 | TRBV30 | TGTGCCTGGGGGACAGGTCCTGGGGCTTTCTTT | CAWGTGPGAFF
TRBD2 | . | TRBJ2-3 | TRBV4-2 | TGTGCCAGCAGCCATAGCGGGGGGATGACAGATACGCAGTATTTT | CASSHSGGMTDTQYF
. | . | TRBJ1-3 | TRBV9 | TGTGCCAGCAGCCCCCGACACCAGTCTGGAAACACCATATATTTT | CASSPRHQSGNTIYF
TRBD1 | few | TRBJ1-2 | TRBV2 | TGTGCCAGCACGAGGGGGCGAGACTATGGCTACACCTTC | CASTRGRDYGYTF
. | . | TRBJ1-2 | TRBV7-9 | TGTGCCAGCAGCTTAGAAAGAGGTGACTATGGCTACACCTTC | CASSLERGDYGYTF
. | . | TRBJ2-7 | TRBV5-1 | TGCGCCAGCAGCTTCGGTTCCTACGAGCAGTACTTC | CASSFGSYEQYF
. | . | TRBJ1-2 | TRBV5-1 | TGCGCCAGCAGCCAGGGGCCCTCAGGGCTTTCTAACTATGGCTACACCTTC | CASSQGPSGLSNYGYTF
TRBD1 | . | TRBJ2-7 | TRBV18 | TGTGCCAGCTCACAGTCGAGGGGGCGCTCAGACGAGCAGTACTTC | CASSQSRGRSDEQYF
TRBD1 | . | TRBJ2-7 | TRBV6-1 | TGTGCCAGCAGATCCGGGACAGGGAGCTCCTACGAGCAGTACTTC | CASRSGTGSSYEQYF